This passage covers 13 T cell receptor beta chains from one sample sequenced in a study of blood T cell repertoires in COVID-19. Generated by immunoSEQ multiplex PCR, the TCRdb table keeps only in-frame clones and is missing some. The table includes roughly 300,000 clones, about four fifths detected once. The specimen sequenced was peripheral blood. These TCRs come from a woman aged 50 to 65 who had recovered from COVID-19.

This chain joins TRBV7-8 and TRBJ1-5, with D perhaps TRBD1 (6 bases). CDR3 size: 14 residues. V gave up 7 bases and J gave up 2 bases, with 12 bases separating them. CDR1 is SGHVS, CDR2 FQNEAQ, per germline. The CDR3 loop reads CASNRGGGNQPQHF. The CDR3 DNA reads TGTGCCAGCAATAGGGGGGGCGGCAATCAGCCCCAGCATTTT.

The rearrangement links TRBV24-1 to TRBJ2-7, with a weak D call TRBD1 (6 bases). V was cut by 6 bases and J by 2 bases, with 13 bases left in between. CDR3 size: 14 residues. Looked up from germline, CDR1 is KGHDR and CDR2 is SFDVKD. CDR3 DNA sequence: TGTGCCACCAGTCACCGGGACACACCCTACGAGCAGTACTTC. It translates to CATSHRDTPYEQYF.

Remarks on this clone: One base away lies a much larger clone, so this may be a sequencing read error. Other DNA sequences in this sample translate to the same CDR3. The rearrangement joins TRBV27 to TRBJ1-5; tentatively, D is TRBD1 (5 bases). Germline-derived CDR1 and CDR2 are MNHEY and SMNVEV (reference sequence). CDR3 size: 14 residues. V was clipped by 3 bases and J by 0 bases, with 6 bases between them. The CDR3: CASSFQGSNQPQHF. The DNA for the CDR3 is TGTGCCAGCAGTTTTCAGGGTAGCAATCAGCCCCAGCATTTT.

The V and J genes are TRBV27 and TRBJ2-2; possibly TRBD1 for D (5 bases). V lost 2 bases to trimming and J lost 1 base, with 8 bases between them. There are 15 residues in the CDR3. Germline CDR1 is MNHEY and CDR2 is SMNVEV (reference sequence). CDR3 nucleotide sequence: TGTGCCAGCAGTTTAGAGCAGGGGAACACCGGGGAGCTGTTTTTT. Protein sequence: CASSLEQGNTGELFF.

The rearrangement links TRBV9 to TRBJ2-2, with D possibly matching TRBD1 (6 bases). Germline CDR1 reads SGDLS; CDR2 reads YYNGEE. The CDR3 is made up of 18 amino acids. Trimming removed 3 bases from V and 1 base from J, with 19 bases in between. The CDR3 here is CASSAYSNRDRNTGELFF. Written as DNA, the CDR3 is TGTGCCAGCAGCGCATATTCCAACAGGGACCGGAACACCGGGGAGCTGTTTTTT.

This chain links TRBV2 with TRBJ2-5; D is possibly TRBD2 (6 bases). The germline gives CDR1 SNHLY, CDR2 FYNNEI. Trimming removed 8 bases from V and 4 bases from J, with 20 bases in between. The CDR3 length is 15 residues. The CDR3 sequence: CASVLDYGTGETQYF. In DNA, the CDR3 is TGTGCCAGCGTTTTGGACTACGGGACGGGAGAGACCCAGTACTTC.

The rearrangement uses TRBV29-1 and TRBJ1-2; D is uncertain. Germline assignment: CDR1 SQVTM and CDR2 ANQGSEA. Trimming cost V 4 bases and J 5 bases, with 14 bases left between them. The CDR3 consists of 13 residues. The CDR3 nucleotides are TGCAGCGTTGTCCCCCAGGATCGGTATGGCTACACCTTC. Protein: CSVVPQDRYGYTF.

This clone has ten or more counts. V usage is TRBV5-1 and J usage is TRBJ2-1; a possible D gene is TRBD1 (6 bases). This CDR3 has 15 residues. CDR1 is SGHRS, CDR2 YFSETQ, per germline. V lost 0 bases to trimming and J lost 7 bases, with 14 bases between them. CDR3 in amino acids: CASSLVAGAMNEQFF. The CDR3 DNA sequence: TGCGCCAGCAGCTTGGTCGCAGGGGCGATGAATGAGCAGTTCTTC.

The J gene is TRBJ1-2, the V gene TRBV6-5; D is possibly TRBD1 (5 bases). The germline V gene encodes CDR1 MNHEY and CDR2 SVGAGI. The CDR3 has 14 residues. Trimming cost V 4 bases and J 4 bases, with 13 bases left between them. Written as DNA, the CDR3 is TGTGCCAGCAGTTCCCCCGGGGGGGTCTATGGCTACACCTTC. Translating it yields CASSSPGGVYGYTF.

The chain has TRBV20-1 and TRBJ2-5; D is unresolved. V lost 0 bases and J lost 5, with 4 bases in between. The length of the CDR3 is 11 residues. Germline loops: CDR1 DFQATT, CDR2 SNEGSKA (reference sequence). The CDR3 sequence: CSARDMETQYF. The DNA for the CDR3 is TGCAGTGCTAGAGATATGGAGACCCAGTACTTC.

The chain carries TRBV6-4 and TRBJ2-1; D is perhaps TRBD2 (6 bases). V was shortened by 5 bases and J by 2 bases, with 16 bases between the two germline ends. CDR1 and CDR2 from the germline V gene are MRHNA and SNTAGT. The CDR3 extends over 16 amino acids. The CDR3 bases are TGTGCCAGCAGTAGGGCCGGGACTTCAACCTACAATGAGCAGTTCTTC. This encodes CASSRAGTSTYNEQFF.

The genes are TRBV4-3 and TRBJ1-2; the D is unclear. Germline V gene sequence: CDR1 LGHNA, CDR2 YSLEER. The CDR3 extends over 12 amino acids. V dropped 1 base and J dropped 5 bases, with 5 bases sitting between them. The CDR3 DNA follows: TGCGCCAGCAGCCAAGCGGGTTATGGCTACACCTTC. This sequence encodes CASSQAGYGYTF.

The gene calls are TRBV6-2 or TRBV6-3 and TRBJ2-7, with unresolved D. Trimming shortened V by 2 bases and J by 0 bases, and 14 bases separated the two germline ends. CDR1 and CDR2 (germline): MNHEY, SVGEGT. This CDR3 spans 16 amino acids. Here the CDR3 reads CASSYVLTSSSYEQYF. The CDR3 DNA is TGTGCCAGCAGTTACGTTCTGACTTCAAGCTCCTACGAGCAGTACTTC.